The 31 T cell receptor beta chains below come from one sample, sequenced in a study of shared clonotypes between healthy human individuals. The protocol was immunoSEQ multiplex PCR, while the TCRdb copy is restricted to in-frame clones and leaves out a portion. This repertoire shows about 1.4 million clones, about 96% found once; its top ten account for approximately 1.1%. The source material was naive CD4+ T cells sorted from blood. The subset was: CD45RA+ positively selected. Source of these receptors: a man younger than 45 in good health.

The chain links TRBV27 to TRBJ1-5, with D possibly being TRBD1 (5 bases). Germline V CDR1 and CDR2: MNHEY, SMNVEV (reference sequence). V was pared by 2 bases and J by 0 bases, with 8 bases between. There are 15 residues in the CDR3. CDR3 in DNA: TGTGCCAGCAGTTTAGACAGATATAGCAATCAGCCCCAGCATTTT. Protein sequence: CASSLDRYSNQPQHF.

The chain links TRBV6-5 to TRBJ2-1; 7 bases align to TRBD1. The ends lost 6 bases at V and 2 bases at J; junction bases unmatched: 7. The CDR3 sequence is 15 residues long. The germline gives CDR1 MNHEY, CDR2 SVGAGI. The DNA of the CDR3 is TGTGCCAGCAGCATACAGGGGCCCACCTACAATGAGCAGTTCTTC. Translated, it gives CASSIQGPTYNEQFF.

The chain is built from TRBV6-1 and TRBJ2-7, with D tentatively TRBD2 (6 bases). Trimming cost V 5 bases and J 0 bases, with 14 bases left between them. Germline values: CDR1 MNHNS, CDR2 SASEGT. CDR3 length: 15 amino acids. CDR3 sequence reads: CASSIERARSYEQYF. In nucleotides, the CDR3 is TGTGCCAGCAGTATCGAGCGGGCCCGCTCCTACGAGCAGTACTTC.

V is TRBV7-2 and J is TRBJ2-7; D is possibly TRBD2 (5 bases). The germline V gene encodes CDR1 SGHTA and CDR2 FQGNSA. Trimming removed 3 bases from V and 6 bases from J, with 12 bases in between. CDR3 length: 13 amino acids. The CDR3 here is CASSFVLVREQYF. The CDR3 DNA reads TGTGCCAGCAGCTTCGTACTAGTCCGCGAGCAGTACTTC. The full variable domain, its missing parts supplied by reference TRBV7-2 and TRBJ2-7, is GAGVSQSPSNKVTEKGKDVELRCDPISGHTALYWYRQSLGQGLEFLIYFQGNSAPDKSGLPSDRFSAERTGGSVSTLTIQRTQQEDSAVYLCASSFVLVREQYFGPGTRLTVT.

The chain combines TRBV29-1 with TRBJ2-7, with D perhaps matching TRBD2 (6 bases). Deletions cut 7 bases from V and 2 bases from J, with 15 bases between. Germline V gene sequence: CDR1 SQVTM, CDR2 ANQGSEA. The length of the CDR3 is 13 residues. The CDR3 reads CSAGGTGAYEQYF. CDR3 nucleotide sequence: TGCAGCGCTGGCGGGACGGGAGCCTACGAGCAGTACTTC.

This clone was seen once. V is TRBV5-1 and J is TRBJ2-3, with 10 bases lining up with TRBD2. With 5 bases clipped from V and 4 bases from J, the junction kept 7 bases outside the gene matches. Germline values: CDR1 SGHRS, CDR2 YFSETQ. The CDR3 runs 15 residues. Written as DNA, the CDR3 is TGCGCCAGCAGTACTACTAGCGGGACACCAGATACGCAGTATTTT. This sequence encodes CASSTTSGTPDTQYF. Full variable domain (rest looked up from reference TRBV5-1 and TRBJ2-3): KAGVTQTPRYLIKTRGQQVTLSCSPISGHRSVSWYQQTPGQGLQFLFEYFSETQRNKGNFPGRFSGRQFSNSRSEMNVSTLELGDSALYLCASSTTSGTPDTQYFGPGTRLTVL.

The chain carries TRBV28 and TRBJ2-2, with TRBD2 identical over 8 bases. CDR1 MDHEN and CDR2 SYDVKM come from the germline V gene. V gave up 4 bases and J gave up 3 bases; unmatched junction bases: 10. The CDR3 sequence is 17 residues long. CDR3 in DNA: TGTGCCAGCAGTTCTCCATTTAGCGGGACCCACACCGGGGAGCTGTTTTTT. It codes for CASSSPFSGTHTGELFF.

This rearrangement joins TRBV7-2 to TRBJ2-1; 7 bases fit TRBD1. The CDR3 is 15 residues long. Germline-derived CDR1 and CDR2 are SGHTA and FQGNSA. V was clipped by 5 bases and J by 3 bases; unmatched bases: 7. For the CDR3, the DNA is TGTGCCAGCAGCCGCGACAGGGCCATCTACAATGAGCAGTTCTTC. Translating it yields CASSRDRAIYNEQFF.

This chain connects TRBV29-1 to TRBJ2-2, with TRBD1 matching 9 bases. J gave up 1 base and V 4 bases, and 7 bases lay outside the gene matches. Germline lookup yields CDR1 SQVTM and CDR2 ANQGSEA. The CDR3 loop spans 16 amino acids. CDR3 loop: CSVAYPGQGNTGELFF. CDR3 nucleotide sequence: TGCAGCGTTGCATACCCGGGACAGGGGAACACCGGGGAGCTGTTTTTT.

Turning to this clone: The sample carries other DNA sequences with the same CDR3. The rearrangement links TRBV9 to TRBJ1-1; unclear D gene. Between the trimmed V and J ends, which lost 0 bases and 0 bases, there was a span of 3 bases. Per the germline V gene, CDR1 is SGDLS and CDR2 is YYNGEE. The CDR3 covers 13 residues. CDR3: CASSVALNTEAFF. Written as DNA, the CDR3 is TGTGCCAGCAGCGTAGCTCTGAACACTGAAGCTTTCTTT.

The rearrangement links TRBV10-3 to TRBJ2-1; D is perhaps TRBD2 (6 bases). Trimming pared 1 base from V and 0 bases from J, leaving 13 bases between. The CDR3 loop spans 17 amino acids. Germline loops: CDR1 ENHRY, CDR2 SYGVKD. CDR3 DNA sequence: TGTGCCATCAGTGAGTTTCTAGCGCAGAGCTCCTACAATGAGCAGTTCTTC. It yields the protein CAISEFLAQSSYNEQFF.

This chain links TRBV7-2 with TRBJ2-7, with D perhaps assigned TRBD1 or TRBD2 (5 bases each). From germline, CDR1 is SGHTA and CDR2 FQGNSA. The CDR3 has 15 amino acids. Trimming removed 1 base at V and 2 bases at J, with 12 bases between. The CDR3 protein is CASSLDRGSPYEQYF. The CDR3 bases are TGTGCCAGCAGCTTAGATCGGGGCAGCCCCTACGAGCAGTACTTC. The whole variable domain, filled in from reference TRBV7-2 and TRBJ2-7, reads GAGVSQSPSNKVTEKGKDVELRCDPISGHTALYWYRQSLGQGLEFLIYFQGNSAPDKSGLPSDRFSAERTGGSVSTLTIQRTQQEDSAVYLCASSLDRGSPYEQYFGPGTRLTVT.

J is TRBJ2-3 and V is TRBV28, with D maybe TRBD2 (5 bases). This CDR3 is built from 12 residues. Germline CDR1 reads MDHEN; CDR2 reads SYDVKM. Trimming shortened V by 7 bases and J by 4 bases, and 9 bases separated the two germline ends. The CDR3 nucleotides read TGTGCCAGCAAGAAGAGGGCAGATACGCAGTATTTT. It encodes CASKKRADTQYF.

The chain uses TRBV19 and TRBJ2-2; the D gene could be TRBD1 or TRBD2 (5 bases each). This CDR3 is built from 14 residues. Germline V CDR1 and CDR2: LNHDA, SQIVND (reference sequence). Trimming removed 3 bases from V and 6 bases from J, with 11 bases in between. CDR3 residues: CASSIGGTAGELFF. As DNA, the CDR3 is TGTGCCAGTAGTATCGGTGGGACCGCCGGGGAGCTGTTTTTT.

The chain links TRBV10-1 to TRBJ2-1; no clear D. From germline, CDR1 is WNHNN and CDR2 SYGVQD (reference sequence). There are 13 residues in the CDR3. Trimming shortened V by 6 bases and J by 3 bases, and 9 bases separated the two germline ends. Written as DNA, the CDR3 is TGCGCCAGCAGCCCGGCTATCTACAATGAGCAGTTCTTC. It translates to CASSPAIYNEQFF.

This clone was recorded once. The chain has TRBV11-3 and TRBJ2-1; 11 nucleotides align to TRBD2. The CDR3 spans 13 residues. Germline V gene lookup returns CDR1 SGHNT and CDR2 YENEEA. V was clipped by 10 bases and J by 6 bases; unmatched bases: 5. The CDR3 DNA follows: TGTGCCACCTCCCTAGCGGGAGGCAATGAGCAGTTCTTC. This sequence encodes CATSLAGGNEQFF.

The chain joins TRBV5-1 to TRBJ2-1; D may be TRBD2 (6 bases). The V gene's germline CDR1 is SGHRS and CDR2 YFSETQ. Trimming cost V 3 bases and J 2 bases, with 9 bases left between them. The CDR3 extends over 14 amino acids. For the CDR3, the DNA is TGCGCCAGCAGCTCCCAGCGGGCCTACAATGAGCAGTTCTTC. As protein: CASSSQRAYNEQFF.

V usage is TRBV27 and J usage is TRBJ2-5; D remains ambiguous. The germline V and J ends were trimmed by 2 bases and 5 bases, with 18 bases remaining between them. CDR1 and CDR2 from the germline V gene are MNHEY and SMNVEV (reference sequence). The CDR3 sequence is 16 residues long. CDR3 loop: CASSLRPGRSWETQYF. In nucleotides, the CDR3 is TGTGCCAGCAGTTTACGCCCGGGCCGAAGCTGGGAGACCCAGTACTTC.

This chain joins TRBV9 and TRBJ2-3, with 7 bases lining up with TRBD2. V trimming: 0 bases; J trimming: 6 bases; junction bases outside the gene matches: 7. Germline CDR1 SGDLS, CDR2 YYNGEE. The CDR3 loop spans 15 amino acids. The CDR3 here is CASSVEIAGFDTQYF. The CDR3 region has the DNA TGTGCCAGCAGCGTAGAGATAGCGGGTTTCGATACGCAGTATTTT.

In this sample, this clone turned up once. The rearrangement uses TRBV27 and TRBJ1-4; a possible D gene is TRBD1 (5 bases). From germline, CDR1 is MNHEY and CDR2 SMNVEV (reference sequence). This CDR3 is 16 amino acids long. Deletions cut 5 bases from V and 0 bases from J, with 13 bases between. CDR3 sequence reads: CASSPLRQTTNEKLFF. The CDR3 DNA is TGTGCCAGCAGTCCCCTCCGACAGACAACTAATGAAAAACTGTTTTTT.

The chain combines TRBV7-9 with TRBJ2-3; the D is unclear. In germline, CDR1 is SEHNR, CDR2 FQNEAQ (reference sequence). With 3 bases removed from V and 5 bases from J, the gap between germline ends came to 6 bases. This CDR3 is 12 amino acids long. The CDR3 bases are TGTGCCAGCAGCTTTCACCGAGATACGCAGTATTTT. Amino acids: CASSFHRDTQYF.

This chain uses TRBV28 with TRBJ1-4; a possible D gene is TRBD1 (6 bases). There are 15 residues in the CDR3. V was pared by 3 bases and J by 3 bases, with 11 bases between. Germline V lookup: CDR1 MDHEN, CDR2 SYDVKM. CDR3 residues: CASSFQPGANEKLFF. The CDR3 nucleotides are TGTGCCAGCAGTTTCCAGCCAGGGGCTAATGAAAAACTGTTTTTT.

As DNA, the CDR3 is TGTGCCAGCAGTACAGGGACCTACGAGCAGTACTTC. Encoded protein: CASSTGTYEQYF. The chain links TRBV25-1 to TRBJ2-7, with a tentative D call TRBD1 (6 bases). The CDR3 is made up of 12 amino acids. Germline lookup yields CDR1 MGHDK and CDR2 SYGVNS. The V gene lost 5 bases and the J gene lost 2 bases, with 7 bases spanning the gap.

This chain's CDR3 is CASRLILAGATDTQYF. CDR3 in DNA: TGTGCCAGCAGACTCATACTAGCGGGGGCCACAGATACGCAGTATTTT. The genes are TRBV28 and TRBJ2-3; 11 bases fit TRBD2. The CDR3 sequence is 16 residues long. The V and J ends lost 6 bases and 2 bases, in that order; junction bases with no gene match: 7. Germline loops: CDR1 MDHEN, CDR2 SYDVKM.

V gene TRBV5-1 combines with J gene TRBJ1-1; D uncertain. Germline-derived CDR1 and CDR2 are SGHRS and YFSETQ. V lost 1 base and J lost 0, with 7 bases in between. The CDR3 is made up of 14 amino acids. CDR3 amino acids: CASSLWGVNTEAFF. CDR3 nucleotide sequence: TGCGCCAGCAGCTTGTGGGGAGTGAACACTGAAGCTTTCTTT.

This clone occurred once. This chain links TRBV5-4 with TRBJ1-4; D is possibly TRBD1 (5 bases). The CDR3 sequence is 15 residues long. Per the germline V gene, CDR1 is SGHNT and CDR2 is YYREEE (reference sequence). Trimming pared 0 bases from V and 3 bases from J, leaving 9 bases between. CDR3 DNA sequence: TGTGCCAGCAGCTTGGGGGGGACCGCTAATGAAAAACTGTTTTTT. This encodes CASSLGGTANEKLFF.

This chain links TRBV28 with TRBJ1-4, with D possibly TRBD1 on 5 matching bases. V was trimmed by 6 bases and J by 3 bases, leaving 14 bases between them. The germline V gene encodes CDR1 MDHEN and CDR2 SYDVKM. The CDR3 is 15 amino acids. The CDR3 bases are TGTGCCAGCAGCTGGGGTGACAGAGCTAATGAAAAACTGTTTTTT. Its protein is CASSWGDRANEKLFF.

V gene TRBV7-6 combines with J gene TRBJ1-3; D is possibly TRBD1 (6 bases). V was clipped by 1 base and J by 2 bases, with 18 bases between them. CDR3 length equals 18 residues. CDR1 and CDR2 (germline): SGHVS, FNYEAQ. In DNA, the CDR3 is TGTGCCAGCAGCTTAGGGGGGCAGGGGACTGGGGCTGGAAACACCATATATTTT. Its protein product is CASSLGGQGTGAGNTIYF.

V usage is TRBV30 and J usage is TRBJ1-4, with D possibly being TRBD1 (5 bases). Trimming cost V 2 bases and J 8 bases, with 12 bases left between them. Germline V CDR1 and CDR2: GTSNPN, SVGIG (reference sequence). The CDR3 spans 13 residues. CDR3 region: CAWSKGRGEKLFF. The CDR3 DNA follows: TGTGCCTGGAGTAAGGGCCGGGGCGAAAAACTGTTTTTT. The variable domain in full, completed from reference TRBV30 and TRBJ1-4, reads SQTIHQWPATLVQPVGSPLSLECTVEGTSNPNLYWYRQAAGRGLQLLFYSVGIGQISSEVPQNLSASRPQDRQFILSSKKLLLSDSGFYLCAWSKGRGEKLFFGSGTQLSVL.

This chain connects TRBV25-1 to TRBJ2-5; D gene uncertain. The germline V and J ends were trimmed by 8 bases and 1 base, with 8 bases remaining between them. Germline V gene lookup returns CDR1 MGHDK and CDR2 SYGVNS. This CDR3 spans 12 amino acids. In DNA, the CDR3 is TGTGCCAGCGGTCCCGGCCAAGAGACCCAGTACTTC. Its protein product is CASGPGQETQYF.

The chain uses TRBV6-5 and TRBJ2-1; D is perhaps TRBD1 (5 bases). Between the trimmed V and J ends, which lost 2 bases and 8 bases, there was a span of 7 bases. The CDR3 extends over 12 amino acids. The germline V gene encodes CDR1 MNHEY and CDR2 SVGAGI. CDR3 DNA sequence: TGTGCCAGCAGTTACAGGGGCGATGAGCAGTTCTTC. Translated, it gives CASSYRGDEQFF.